Sequencing of this T cell receptor (beta chain) was carried out in a study of T cells in Graves' hyperthyroidism and ophthalmopathy. TCR beta CDR3 regions were amplified from RNA. Initially, a first-round RT-PCR of the TCR CDR3 employed the HTBI primer set. TCRdb itself ran the multiplex PCR reads through MiXCR, one entry per CDR3 protein. The repertoire has roughly 300,000 distinct CDR3 sequences, less than 30% of them found once; the top ten carry roughly a quarter. V lost 2 bases to trimming and J lost 7 bases; unmatched junction nucleotides: 6. Germline-derived CDR1 and CDR2 are SGHTA and FQGTGA. The CDR3 is made up of 15 amino acids.

The V gene is TRBV7-3, the J gene TRBJ2-5, with 11 bases fitting TRBD1. Material for sequencing was blood. This sequence originates from a man aged 35-49 years with Graves' hyperthyroidism that later progressed to Graves' ophthalmopathy. CDR3 region: CASSLAGTGGGTQYF. CDR3 nucleotide sequence: TGTGCCAGCAGCTTAGCAGGGACAGGGGGGGGGACCCAGTACTTC.